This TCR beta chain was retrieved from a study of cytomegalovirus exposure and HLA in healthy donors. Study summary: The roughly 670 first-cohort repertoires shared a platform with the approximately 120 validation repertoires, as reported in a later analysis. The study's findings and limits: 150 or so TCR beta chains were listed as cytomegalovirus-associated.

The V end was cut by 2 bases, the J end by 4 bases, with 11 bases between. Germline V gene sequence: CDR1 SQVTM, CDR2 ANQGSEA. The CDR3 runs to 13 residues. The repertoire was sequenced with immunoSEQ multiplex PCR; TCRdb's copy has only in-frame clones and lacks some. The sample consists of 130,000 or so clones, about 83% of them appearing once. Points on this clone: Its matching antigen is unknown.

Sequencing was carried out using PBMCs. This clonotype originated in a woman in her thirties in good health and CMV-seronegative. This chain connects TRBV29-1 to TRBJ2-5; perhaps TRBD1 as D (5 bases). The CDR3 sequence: CSVERGLGETQYF. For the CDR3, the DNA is TGCAGCGTTGAAAGGGGATTAGGAGAGACCCAGTACTTC. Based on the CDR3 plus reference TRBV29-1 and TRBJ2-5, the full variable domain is SAVISQKPSRDICQRGTSLTIQCQVDSQVTMMFWYRQQPGQSLTLIATANQGSEATYESGFVIDKFPISRPNLTFSTLTVSNMSPEDSSIYLCSVERGLGETQYFGPGTRLLVL.